What follows are 6 T cell receptor beta chains derived from one specimen sequenced in a study of cytotoxic CD8 clonotypes in ibrutinib-treated CLL. Profiled with immunoSEQ multiplex PCR; TCRdb holds only in-frame clones, not every one. The sample carries roughly 170,000 clones, 84% recorded once. This material consisted of PBMCs, taken after 24 months of ibrutinib treatment. The receptor set was obtained from a human donor with chronic lymphocytic leukemia.

DNA of the CDR3: TGTGCCAGCAGCCCAAGTATGGGGGGGCTAAACACCATATATTTT. The encoded protein is CASSPSMGGLNTIYF. This chain links TRBV4-2 with TRBJ1-3; perhaps TRBD1 as D (6 bases). Germline V gene lookup returns CDR1 LGHNA and CDR2 YNFKEQ. The V end was cut by 4 bases, the J end by 6 bases, with 16 bases between. CDR3 length: 15 amino acids.

The rearrangement joins TRBV2 to TRBJ2-1; 9 bases are shared with TRBD2. Germline CDR1 SNHLY, CDR2 FYNNEI. V shed 7 bases and J 14 bases; nucleotides not matched to a gene: 18. The CDR3 contains 15 residues. CDR3 bases: TGTGCCAGCAATACGCAGGGCGGGAGGGCCATGGTGAAGTTCTTC. Its protein is CASNTQGGRAMVKFF. Full variable domain (outside the CDR3, taken from reference TRBV2 and TRBJ2-1): EPEVTQTPSHQVTQMGQEVILRCVPISNHLYFYWYRQILGQKVEFLVSFYNNEISEKSEIFDDQFSVERPDGSNFTLKIRSTKLEDSAMYFCASNTQGGRAMVKFFGPGTRLTVL.

This rearrangement joins TRBV6-5 to TRBJ1-3; D unclear. The CDR3 runs 15 residues. CDR1 and CDR2 from the germline V gene are MNHEY and SVGAGI. Deletions cut 6 bases from V and 0 bases from J, with 12 bases between. The CDR3: CASRTAGLSGNTIYF. The CDR3 DNA is TGTGCCAGCAGAACGGCAGGACTCTCTGGAAACACCATATATTTT.

The chain is built from TRBV11-2 and TRBJ1-2, with unresolved D. V lost 0 bases, J lost 3 bases, and 11 bases lay in between. Germline loops: CDR1 SGHAT, CDR2 FQNNGV. This CDR3 contains 15 residues. CDR3 sequence (DNA): TGTGCCAGCAGCTTAGACAGGTTTGGAGACTATGGCTACACCTTC. Its translation is CASSLDRFGDYGYTF.

V gene TRBV4-2 combines with J gene TRBJ1-4, with 9 bases that match TRBD1. This CDR3 is built from 14 residues. Germline CDR1 is LGHNA and CDR2 is YNFKEQ. Losses at the gene ends were 1 base for V and 6 bases for J; bases not matched to a gene: 0. This CDR3 reads CASSQGDRDEKLFF. The CDR3 coding sequence is TGTGCCAGCAGCCAAGGGGACAGGGATGAAAAACTGTTTTTT.

The chain recombines TRBV15 with TRBJ2-7, with 12 bases identical to TRBD2. V was clipped by 9 bases and J by 1 base; unmatched bases: 4. The length of the CDR3 is 14 residues. From germline, CDR1 is LNHNV and CDR2 YYDKDF (reference sequence). In DNA, the CDR3 is TGTGCCACTACAGGGACTAGCGGGTCCTACGAGCAGTACTTC. Translating it yields CATTGTSGSYEQYF.